Listed here are 28 T cell receptor beta chains from one sample, sequenced in a study of shared clonotypes between healthy human individuals. Naive CD8 cells lacked CD45RO, underwent positive selection for CCR7 and left out terminally differentiated effector memory CD45RA+ cells. Sequencing used immunoSEQ multiplex PCR; TCRdb keeps in-frame clones, though not all of them. The sample has about 2 million clones, 85% to 95% seen once. The sequenced sample was naive CD8+ T cells sorted from blood. The receptors were sampled from a young man in good health.

The chain recombines TRBV28 with TRBJ1-2; a possible D gene is TRBD1 (5 bases). Between the trimmed V and J ends, which lost 5 bases and 4 bases, there was a span of 11 bases. The CDR3 has 13 amino acids. CDR1 MDHEN and CDR2 SYDVKM come from the germline V gene. The CDR3 protein is CASSQDNLYGYTF. The CDR3 DNA is TGTGCCAGCAGTCAGGACAACCTCTATGGCTACACCTTC.

A word on this clone: The identical CDR3 is also encoded by other nucleotide sequences in the sample. The genes are TRBV7-9 and TRBJ1-5; D gene ambiguous. The germline gives CDR1 SEHNR, CDR2 FQNEAQ (reference sequence). CDR3 length: 12 amino acids. The V and J ends lost 3 bases and 3 bases respectively, with 3 bases between them. CDR3 nucleotide sequence: TGTGCCAGCAGCTTGGACAATCAGCCCCAGCATTTT. It specifies CASSLDNQPQHF.

The genes are TRBV27 and TRBJ2-7; 7 nucleotides agree with TRBD2. The CDR3 contains 14 residues. V gave up 5 bases and J gave up 3 bases; unmatched junction bases: 7. The germline gives CDR1 MNHEY, CDR2 SMNVEV (reference sequence). CDR3 protein: CASSLYSSGYEQYF. CDR3 sequence (DNA): TGTGCCAGCAGTCTTTATTCTAGCGGCTACGAGCAGTACTTC.

The V call is TRBV2, the J call TRBJ2-2; TRBD1 is a possible D gene (6 bases). This CDR3 has 16 residues. Germline V gene data show CDR1 as SNHLY and CDR2 as FYNNEI. The V and J ends lost 6 bases and 5 bases respectively, with 19 bases between them. The CDR3 region has the DNA TGTGCCAGCAGGAGCGAGACCTTAGGGGGTACCGGGGAGCTGTTTTTT. Encoded protein: CASRSETLGGTGELFF.

V is TRBV6-1 and J is TRBJ2-2; 7 positions agree with TRBD1. The CDR3 is made up of 14 amino acids. Per the germline V gene, CDR1 is MNHNS and CDR2 is SASEGT. Trimming at V came to 8 bases and at J to 4 bases, leaving 7 bases not matched to a gene. CDR3 region: CASGRAGGTGELFF. In nucleotides, the CDR3 is TGTGCCAGCGGCCGAGCAGGGGGCACCGGGGAGCTGTTTTTT.

The rearrangement uses TRBV6-4 and TRBJ2-7; 8 positions match TRBD2. The V gene's germline CDR1 is MRHNA and CDR2 SNTAGT. The CDR3 covers 17 residues. Germline trimming cut 7 bases from V and 2 bases from J; bases unmatched to any gene: 16. The CDR3 loop reads CASITRGTAGAPYEQYF. The CDR3 DNA reads as TGTGCCAGCATAACAAGGGGTACAGCGGGGGCACCCTACGAGCAGTACTTC.

The chain employs TRBV9 and TRBJ2-5, with 12 nucleotides matching TRBD2. This CDR3 is built from 17 residues. V lost 4 bases and J lost 3; bases outside the gene matches: 10. CDR1 is SGDLS and CDR2 is YYNGEE in the germline V gene. The CDR3 DNA sequence: TGTGCCAGCAGCCCTCCCCTAGCGGGAGGGCCAGAAGAGACCCAGTACTTC. Amino acids: CASSPPLAGGPEETQYF.

The V gene is TRBV9, the J gene TRBJ2-3; 15 positions agree with TRBD2. This CDR3 comprises 15 residues. From germline, CDR1 is SGDLS and CDR2 YYNGEE. Germline trimming cut 4 bases from V and 4 bases from J; bases unmatched to any gene: 1. CDR3 bases: TGTGCCAGCAGCCGGACTAGCGGGGGGGCAGATACGCAGTATTTT. Its protein product is CASSRTSGGADTQYF.

This chain's CDR3 is CASSAGTGGRTEAFF. The CDR3 coding sequence is TGTGCCAGCAGTGCTGGGACAGGGGGGCGTACTGAAGCTTTCTTT. V is TRBV2 and J is TRBJ1-1; 11 nucleotides line up with TRBD1. The CDR3 covers 15 residues. Germline V lookup: CDR1 SNHLY, CDR2 FYNNEI. Trimming cost V 4 bases and J 5 bases; bases outside gene matches: 6.

The rearrangement uses TRBV6-1 and TRBJ2-7, with D possibly matching TRBD2 (5 bases). The CDR3 is made up of 18 amino acids. Trimming shortened V by 2 bases and J by 0 bases, and 20 bases separated the two germline ends. Germline V gene lookup returns CDR1 MNHNS and CDR2 SASEGT. The CDR3, as DNA: TGTGCCAGCAGTGAAAAGGGTACTAGTCCGACCTCCTCCTACGAGCAGTACTTC. Encoded protein: CASSEKGTSPTSSYEQYF.

J is TRBJ2-6 and V is TRBV30; D is possibly TRBD2 (5 bases). The germline V and J ends were trimmed by 6 bases and 10 bases, with 10 bases remaining between them. Germline V gene lookup returns CDR1 GTSNPN and CDR2 SVGIG (reference sequence). This CDR3 region has 11 residues. CDR3 amino acids: CACEGPNVLTF. CDR3 in DNA: TGTGCCTGCGAGGGCCCAAACGTCCTGACTTTC.

The chain employs TRBV7-9 and TRBJ1-1; D remains unclear. The CDR3 sequence is 15 residues long. Germline V gene lookup returns CDR1 SEHNR and CDR2 FQNEAQ (reference sequence). V gave up 4 bases and J gave up 3 bases, with 15 bases separating them. CDR3 amino acids: CASSSLSSAYTEAFF. The CDR3 region has the DNA TGTGCCAGCAGCTCCCTCAGTAGCGCCTACACTGAAGCTTTCTTT. Filled out from reference TRBV7-9 and TRBJ1-1, the complete variable domain reads DTGVSQNPRHKITKRGQNVTFRCDPISEHNRLYWYRQTLGQGPEFLTYFQNEAQLEKSRLLSDRFSAERPKGSFSTLEIQRTEQGDSAMYLCASSSLSSAYTEAFFGQGTRLTVV.

Points on this clone: Other DNA sequences in the same sample also yield this CDR3. This rearrangement joins TRBV7-9 to TRBJ2-7; perhaps TRBD2 as D (5 bases). V was trimmed by 5 bases and J by 0 bases, leaving 11 bases between them. This CDR3 is built from 14 residues. Germline V CDR1 and CDR2: SEHNR, FQNEAQ (reference sequence). The CDR3 spells CASSPVGSSYEQYF. The CDR3 region has the DNA TGTGCCAGCAGCCCCGTGGGGAGCTCCTACGAGCAGTACTTC.

As regards this clone: This clone may be a read error of a much larger clone one base away. The chain joins TRBV30 to TRBJ1-1; D is perhaps TRBD1 (6 bases). This CDR3 has 13 residues. Trimming removed 3 bases from V and 4 bases from J, with 12 bases in between. The germline gives CDR1 GTSNPN, CDR2 SVGIG (reference sequence). Here the CDR3 reads CAWSGTLSTEAFF. In DNA, the CDR3 is TGTGCCTGGAGCGGGACATTGAGCACTGAAGCTTTCTTT.

V gene TRBV27 combines with J gene TRBJ1-1, with 8 bases that match TRBD1. The V gene end was trimmed by 0 bases and the J gene end by 4 bases; junction bases not matched to a gene: 4. The CDR3 has 15 residues. The germline CDR1 and CDR2 sequences are MNHEY and SMNVEV (reference sequence). Here the CDR3 reads CASSLSAGGLTEAFF. The CDR3 coding sequence is TGTGCCAGCAGTTTATCGGCAGGGGGCCTCACTGAAGCTTTCTTT.

This rearrangement joins TRBV19 to TRBJ2-1; TRBD2 agrees at 8 bases. Germline CDR1 LNHDA, CDR2 SQIVND (reference sequence). The J segment lost 3 bases and the V segment lost 0 bases, leaving 4 bases of the junction unmatched. This CDR3 contains 16 residues. CDR3 sequence reads: CASSIDGGAFYNEQFF. The CDR3 DNA follows: TGTGCCAGTAGTATAGACGGGGGGGCCTTCTACAATGAGCAGTTCTTC.

This sequence joins TRBV27 and TRBJ2-7; D is perhaps TRBD2 (6 bases). V was shortened by 5 bases and J by 2 bases, with 16 bases between the two germline ends. In germline, CDR1 is MNHEY, CDR2 SMNVEV (reference sequence). The CDR3 spans 15 residues. CDR3 nucleotide sequence: TGTGCCAGCAGTCCTCTTGGCGGGGCTACCTACGAGCAGTACTTC. Translation gives CASSPLGGATYEQYF.

This chain links TRBV19 with TRBJ1-2; weak D call: TRBD1 (6 bases). The V gene's germline CDR1 is LNHDA and CDR2 SQIVND (reference sequence). The ends were cut back, 6 bases at V and 4 bases at J, with 9 bases in the middle. The CDR3 loop spans 12 amino acids. The CDR3 is CASRSDSYGYTF. The CDR3 DNA sequence: TGTGCCAGTAGATCGGACAGCTATGGCTACACCTTC.

The V gene is TRBV10-3, the J gene TRBJ2-1, with TRBD2 matching over 14 bases. V lost 9 bases, J lost 5 bases, and 6 bases stayed unmatched. This CDR3 comprises 15 residues. Looked up from germline, CDR1 is ENHRY and CDR2 is SYGVKD. The CDR3 DNA is TGTGCCATACGACTAGCGGGAGGGGGAGACAATGAGCAGTTCTTC. This codes for CAIRLAGGGDNEQFF.

This clone was detected a few times. Within the sample, other DNA sequences also encode this same CDR3. This chain uses TRBV9 with TRBJ2-7, with D unresolved. Trimming cost V 0 bases and J 2 bases, with 6 bases left between them. Germline loops: CDR1 SGDLS, CDR2 YYNGEE. The CDR3 is 13 amino acids. Here the CDR3 reads CASSVDGAYEQYF. CDR3 bases: TGTGCCAGCAGCGTAGACGGAGCCTACGAGCAGTACTTC.

The V and J genes are TRBV28 and TRBJ2-5; perhaps TRBD2 as D (5 bases). Germline V gives CDR1 MDHEN, CDR2 SYDVKM. Trimming took off 6 bases at V and 3 bases at J, with 17 bases between the two ends. CDR3 size: 15 residues. The CDR3 DNA sequence: TGTGCCAGCAGCTATGGCTGGGAGATCGAAGAGACCCAGTACTTC. It encodes CASSYGWEIEETQYF.

This sequence joins TRBV9 and TRBJ1-1, with D possibly TRBD1 on 5 matching bases. This CDR3 has 18 residues. The germline V gene encodes CDR1 SGDLS and CDR2 YYNGEE. Trimming removed 4 bases from V and 1 base from J, with 23 bases in between. Here the CDR3 reads CASSSSREQALSNTEAFF. The CDR3 coding sequence is TGTGCCAGCAGCTCTAGTAGGGAACAGGCGCTTTCGAACACTGAAGCTTTCTTT.

The CDR3 DNA reads TGCGCCAGCAGCCAAGGCTATAGGGCCGATCAGCCCCAGCATTTT. This codes for CASSQGYRADQPQHF. The chain links TRBV4-3 to TRBJ1-5; no clear D. Germline V gene sequence: CDR1 LGHNA, CDR2 YSLEER. V was clipped by 1 base and J by 5 bases, with 12 bases between them. The CDR3 has 15 residues.

The chain carries TRBV6-5 and TRBJ2-3, with TRBD2 matching over 10 bases. From germline, CDR1 is MNHEY and CDR2 SVGAGI. V lost 0 bases to trimming and J lost 5 bases; unmatched junction nucleotides: 5. This CDR3 comprises 16 residues. The CDR3 protein is CASSYSQAGGVDTQYF. The CDR3 DNA follows: TGTGCCAGCAGTTACTCCCAAGCGGGAGGGGTAGATACGCAGTATTTT.

The J gene is TRBJ2-1, the V gene TRBV30; D is uncertain. The V and J ends lost 2 bases and 8 bases respectively, with 10 bases between them. Per the germline V gene, CDR1 is GTSNPN and CDR2 is SVGIG (reference sequence). The CDR3 is made up of 12 amino acids. The CDR3 here is CAWSSMWDEQFF. The CDR3 nucleotides are TGTGCCTGGAGTAGCATGTGGGATGAGCAGTTCTTC.

The chain uses TRBV11-1 and TRBJ2-7; D is ambiguous. The CDR3 totals 11 residues. The germline V and J ends were trimmed by 5 bases and 6 bases, with 8 bases remaining between them. Germline CDR1 reads SGHAT; CDR2 reads FQDESV (reference sequence). CDR3 amino acids: CASSLDSEQYF. CDR3 DNA: TGTGCCAGCAGCCTCGATAGCGAGCAGTACTTC.

This sequence joins TRBV9 and TRBJ2-2; weak D call: TRBD2 (5 bases). The V gene's germline CDR1 is SGDLS and CDR2 YYNGEE. Trimming removed 4 bases at V and 4 bases at J, with 20 bases between. CDR3 length: 17 residues. The CDR3, as DNA: TGTGCCAGCAGCTTTAGTAGTGGGGTCCGGGGCACCGGGGAGCTGTTTTTT. It specifies CASSFSSGVRGTGELFF.

For this clone: Distinct nucleotide sequences in the sample also encode this CDR3. The chain joins TRBV27 to TRBJ2-1; D is undetermined. The CDR3 length is 13 residues. Trimming shortened V by 3 bases and J by 6 bases, and 9 bases separated the two germline ends. The germline CDR1 and CDR2 sequences are MNHEY and SMNVEV (reference sequence). The CDR3 sequence: CASSLVLGNEQFF. CDR3 coding DNA: TGTGCCAGCAGTTTGGTATTGGGCAATGAGCAGTTCTTC.